At least ten counts were recorded for the clone carrying this T cell receptor (beta chain). The antigen is undetermined. A second PCR of roughly 6 to 12 cycles used a sample-barcoded 5' primer and a J-beta primer mix. Tagging of each cDNA molecule was performed by a template-switch adaptor with 12 random nucleotides. TCRdb redid the calling of the 5' RACE reads with MiXCR, one entry per CDR3 protein. The sample consists of 550,000 to 800,000 distinct CDR3 sequences, about 32% of them appearing once. This sample was included in a study of blood T cells in healthy people across ages. Whole-study results and caveats: Donors of long life had a larger count of naive CD4+ cells and greater diversity than aged donors. Changes in expanded clonotypes were possibly confounded, as the CMV status of donors was unknown.

V lost 5 bases and J lost 9; bases outside the gene matches: 15. This CDR3 region has 18 residues. This TCR was sampled from an elderly woman in good health. The chain recombines TRBV12-3 or TRBV12-4 with TRBJ2-1; the match to TRBD2 covers 14 bases. Material for sequencing was blood. This chain's CDR3 is CASSPGTSGGNENSEQFF. In DNA form, the CDR3 reads TGTGCCAGCAGTCCCGGGACTAGCGGGGGCAACGAAAACAGTGAGCAGTTCTTC.